The 25 T cell receptor beta chains below were found in one sample sequenced in a study of T cell responses to AZD1222 COVID-19 vaccine. Profiled with immunoSEQ multiplex PCR; TCRdb holds only in-frame clones, not every one. Among more than 80,000 clones, 70% to 90% were seen once, and the ten largest hold about 3.5%. The sequencing used peripheral blood, collected 28 days after the second AZD1222 dose. These receptors were taken from an adult who received the AZD1222 COVID-19 vaccine.

The rearrangement links TRBV11-3 to TRBJ1-1; D unclear. Germline loops: CDR1 SGHNT, CDR2 YENEEA. V gave up 4 bases and J gave up 5 bases, with 11 bases separating them. This CDR3 has 13 residues. The DNA of the CDR3 is TGTGCCAGCAGCTCCTTCTTCGGGACTGAAGCTTTCTTT. This codes for CASSSFFGTEAFF. The whole variable domain, filled in from reference TRBV11-3 and TRBJ1-1, reads EAGVVQSPRYKIIEKKQPVAFWCNPISGHNTLYWYLQNLGQGPELLIRYENEEAVDDSQLPKDRFSAERLKGVDSTLKIQPAELGDSAVYLCASSSFFGTEAFFGQGTRLTVV.

The chain joins TRBV28 to TRBJ2-2; D is unclear. The CDR3 length is 14 residues. Trimming pared 3 bases from V and 6 bases from J, leaving 11 bases between. Germline assignment: CDR1 MDHEN and CDR2 SYDVKM. The CDR3, as DNA: TGTGCCAGCAGTTTGAACTACCAGGCCGGGGAGCTGTTTTTT. This encodes CASSLNYQAGELFF.

A single count supports this clone. The chain links TRBV27 to TRBJ1-3; unclear D gene. Germline lookup yields CDR1 MNHEY and CDR2 SMNVEV (reference sequence). V lost 2 bases and J 0 bases, leaving 8 bases between the germline ends. CDR3 length: 15 residues. CDR3 amino acids: CASSLAGFSGNTIYF. CDR3 DNA: TGTGCCAGCAGTTTAGCAGGATTCTCTGGAAACACCATATATTTT.

The chain is built from TRBV7-8 and TRBJ2-7; D is perhaps TRBD1 (5 bases). Germline values: CDR1 SGHVS, CDR2 FQNEAQ. Trimming shortened V by 5 bases and J by 3 bases, and 11 bases separated the two germline ends. The CDR3 is 13 residues long. CDR3 in DNA: TGTGCCAGCAGCCGGACATCGGACTACGAGCAGTACTTC. The encoded protein is CASSRTSDYEQYF.

The chain joins TRBV3-1 (or the pseudogene TRBV3-2) to TRBJ2-7; D gene ambiguous. CDR3 length: 15 residues. Trimming left V 3 bases short and J 4 bases short, with 16 bases between. The germline V gene has CDR1 LGHDT and CDR2 YNNKEL (reference sequence). The CDR3: CASSQTPGGVYEQYF. CDR3 nucleotides: TGTGCCAGCAGCCAGACCCCCGGCGGAGTTTACGAGCAGTACTTC.

The rearrangement joins TRBV28 to TRBJ1-2, with TRBD1 matching 7 bases. The CDR3 loop spans 14 amino acids. V shed 3 bases, J shed 6 bases, and the junction held 7 bases outside the gene matches. The germline gives CDR1 MDHEN, CDR2 SYDVKM. CDR3 sequence: CASSLGQGGDGYTF. The CDR3 DNA reads as TGTGCCAGCAGTTTGGGGCAGGGGGGTGATGGCTACACCTTC.

The chain couples TRBV5-1 to TRBJ1-4; D is uncertain. CDR1 and CDR2 from the germline V gene are SGHRS and YFSETQ. V was cut by 6 bases and J by 8 bases, with 17 bases left in between. CDR3 length: 14 residues. CDR3 nucleotides: TGCGCCAGCAACCCCCTGGAGTGGGGAGAAAAACTGTTTTTT. This gives the protein CASNPLEWGEKLFF. Based on the CDR3 plus reference TRBV5-1 and TRBJ1-4, the full variable domain is KAGVTQTPRYLIKTRGQQVTLSCSPISGHRSVSWYQQTPGQGLQFLFEYFSETQRNKGNFPGRFSGRQFSNSRSEMNVSTLELGDSALYLCASNPLEWGEKLFFGSGTQLSVL.

The chain combines TRBV27 with TRBJ1-5; 7 bases map to TRBD1. This CDR3 comprises 14 residues. The V gene's germline CDR1 is MNHEY and CDR2 SMNVEV (reference sequence). The ends lost 4 bases at V and 6 bases at J; junction bases unmatched: 6. In DNA, the CDR3 is TGTGCCAGCAGTTCACGACAGGGACTTCAGCCCCAGCATTTT. Its protein product is CASSSRQGLQPQHF.

The V call is TRBV9, the J call TRBJ2-5; D uncertain. This CDR3 has 14 residues. CDR1 is SGDLS, CDR2 YYNGEE, per germline. Trimming cost V 0 bases and J 5 bases, with 11 bases left between them. The CDR3 loop reads CASSVGSVGETQYF. In DNA, the CDR3 is TGTGCCAGCAGCGTAGGGAGTGTCGGGGAGACCCAGTACTTC.

This chain links TRBV15 with TRBJ2-7, with D possibly TRBD2 on 7 matching bases. From germline, CDR1 is LNHNV and CDR2 YYDKDF (reference sequence). Trimming took off 0 bases at V and 5 bases at J, with 8 bases between the two ends. The CDR3 runs 13 residues. CDR3 in amino acids: CATSRDGGHEQYF. The DNA for the CDR3 is TGTGCCACCAGCAGAGACGGGGGGCACGAGCAGTACTTC.

The chain couples TRBV19 to TRBJ1-5; the D is unclear. Trimming took off 6 bases at V and 2 bases at J, with 11 bases between the two ends. Looked up from germline, CDR1 is LNHDA and CDR2 is SQIVND (reference sequence). CDR3 size: 14 residues. CDR3 in amino acids: CASSTVRGNQPQHF. The CDR3 nucleotides are TGTGCCAGTAGCACCGTGAGGGGCAATCAGCCCCAGCATTTT. The entire variable domain, with the rest obtained from reference TRBV19 and TRBJ1-5, is as follows: DGGITQSPKYLFRKEGQNVTLSCEQNLNHDAMYWYRQDPGQGLRLIYYSQIVNDFQKGDIAEGYSVSREKKESFPLTVTSAQKNPTAFYLCASSTVRGNQPQHFGDGTRLSIL.

The gene calls are TRBV28 and TRBJ2-7, with D perhaps matching TRBD1 or TRBD2 (5 bases each). The CDR3 runs to 14 residues. Germline lookup yields CDR1 MDHEN and CDR2 SYDVKM. V was cut by 4 bases and J by 7 bases, with 17 bases left in between. The CDR3 sequence is CASSSSGTHQEQYF. The CDR3 DNA reads as TGTGCCAGCAGTTCATCCGGGACCCATCAAGAGCAGTACTTC. Filled out from reference TRBV28 and TRBJ2-7, the complete variable domain reads DVKVTQSSRYLVKRTGEKVFLECVQDMDHENMFWYRQDPGLGLRLIYFSYDVKMKEKGDIPEGYSVSREKKERFSLILESASTNQTSMYLCASSSSGTHQEQYFGPGTRLTVT.

The gene calls are TRBV9 and TRBJ2-4; 8 bases map to TRBD2. This CDR3 has 13 residues. V lost 5 bases and J lost 6; bases outside the gene matches: 4. In germline, CDR1 is SGDLS, CDR2 YYNGEE. This CDR3 reads CASSGLAGNIQYF. The DNA of the CDR3 is TGTGCCAGCAGTGGACTAGCCGGAAACATTCAGTACTTC.

The V call is TRBV28, the J call TRBJ2-3; D remains unclear. This CDR3 region has 11 residues. Germline V lookup: CDR1 MDHEN, CDR2 SYDVKM. Deletions cut 6 bases from V and 6 bases from J, with 7 bases between. The CDR3 coding sequence is TGTGCCAGCAGGACGACCGATACGCAGTATTTT. It yields the protein CASRTTDTQYF.

This clone was recorded once. The gene calls are TRBV5-6 and TRBJ2-6; weak D call: TRBD1 (6 bases). This CDR3 is built from 17 residues. V was pared by 4 bases and J by 1 base, with 15 bases between. The germline V gene has CDR1 SGHDT and CDR2 YYEEEE. The CDR3 DNA reads as TGTGCCAGCAGCCTGGGGGCAGGGGTATCTGGGGCCAACGTCCTGACTTTC. Translation: CASSLGAGVSGANVLTF.

The chain links TRBV7-2 to TRBJ1-5, with D unresolved. The V and J ends lost 5 bases and 0 bases respectively, with 5 bases between them. The CDR3 is 13 amino acids. Germline V gene data show CDR1 as SGHTA and CDR2 as FQGNSA. The CDR3 protein is CASSPNSNQPQHF. In DNA form, the CDR3 reads TGTGCCAGCAGCCCCAATAGCAATCAGCCCCAGCATTTT.

This chain connects TRBV4-3 to TRBJ1-1, with a weak D call TRBD1 (5 bases). V lost 0 bases, J lost 2 bases, and 13 bases lay in between. The CDR3 covers 16 residues. Germline V CDR1 and CDR2: LGHNA, YSLEER. CDR3 nucleotide sequence: TGCGCCAGCAGCCAAGATCGAGGACACGTAAACACTGAAGCTTTCTTT. It translates to CASSQDRGHVNTEAFF.

In this sample, this clone turned up a few times. The chain links TRBV7-2 to TRBJ2-2, with D possibly TRBD1 on 5 matching bases. The CDR3 contains 16 residues. The germline V gene has CDR1 SGHTA and CDR2 FQGNSA. Between the trimmed V and J ends, which lost 5 bases and 4 bases, there was a span of 17 bases. DNA of the CDR3: TGTGCCAGCAGCATAACAGGATTCGTCTCCACCGGGGAGCTGTTTTTT. It encodes CASSITGFVSTGELFF.

The chain has TRBV30 and TRBJ2-1; 7 bases match TRBD2. The V and J ends lost 2 bases and 3 bases, in that order; junction bases with no gene match: 7. Germline V gene lookup returns CDR1 GTSNPN and CDR2 SVGIG (reference sequence). The CDR3 consists of 15 residues. DNA of the CDR3: TGTGCCTGGAGTCAGTGGGGGGGAAACTACAATGAGCAGTTCTTC. Its protein product is CAWSQWGGNYNEQFF.

This chain joins TRBV7-2 and TRBJ2-3, with 7 bases fitting TRBD1. J lost 0 bases, V lost 6 bases, and 9 bases had no gene match. Germline V gene data show CDR1 as SGHTA and CDR2 as FQGNSA. This CDR3 spans 16 amino acids. The CDR3 spells CASSFRQGRSTDTQYF. CDR3 nucleotide sequence: TGTGCCAGCAGTTTTAGACAGGGAAGAAGCACAGATACGCAGTATTTT.

The chain joins TRBV3-1 (or the pseudogene TRBV3-2) to TRBJ2-3, with 10 bases matching TRBD1. CDR3 length equals 15 residues. V lost 5 bases and J lost 5; bases outside the gene matches: 7. Germline V gene lookup returns CDR1 LGHDT and CDR2 YNNKEL (reference sequence). CDR3 coding DNA: TGTGCCAGCAGCTCTCCCGGGACAGGGGTAGATACGCAGTATTTT. Its translation: CASSSPGTGVDTQYF.

The genes are TRBV9 and TRBJ2-3; weak D call: TRBD2 (6 bases). Deletions cut 5 bases from V and 4 bases from J, with 20 bases between. The germline V gene encodes CDR1 SGDLS and CDR2 YYNGEE. This CDR3 is built from 16 residues. The CDR3 region has the DNA TGTGCCAGCAGTCCACGGGGCGGGGAAGCAGCAGATACGCAGTATTTT. This encodes CASSPRGGEAADTQYF.

The V gene is TRBV10-1, the J gene TRBJ1-3; D not resolved. V was clipped by 0 bases and J by 1 base, with 7 bases between them. Germline CDR1 is WNHNN and CDR2 is SYGVQD (reference sequence). The CDR3 has 15 amino acids. This CDR3 is CASSESGTSGNTIYF. In nucleotides, the CDR3 is TGCGCCAGCAGTGAGTCGGGAACGTCTGGAAACACCATATATTTT.

This chain connects TRBV6-6 to TRBJ1-2; 10 bases are shared with TRBD1. V lost 4 bases to trimming and J lost 8 bases; unmatched junction nucleotides: 10. The CDR3 consists of 15 residues. Germline V CDR1 and CDR2: MNHNY, SVGAGI (reference sequence). The CDR3 here is CASSLQDRGQWGYTF. CDR3 DNA sequence: TGTGCCAGCAGTTTGCAAGACAGGGGGCAATGGGGCTACACCTTC.

V and J are TRBV6-5 and TRBJ1-5, with D possibly being TRBD1 (5 bases). The germline V gene encodes CDR1 MNHEY and CDR2 SVGAGI. Trimming cost V 6 bases and J 4 bases, with 10 bases left between them. The CDR3 spans 13 residues. The CDR3 sequence is CASREGRNQPQHF. The CDR3 DNA follows: TGTGCCAGCAGAGAGGGGCGGAATCAGCCCCAGCATTTT.